The 30 T cell receptor beta chains below all came from one sample that was sequenced in a study of blood T cell repertoires in COVID-19. Clones were sequenced by immunoSEQ multiplex PCR, and TCRdb holds only the in-frame ones, with some missing. This sample has about 62,000 clones, with 75% to 90% found just once. Source material: peripheral blood. These receptors originate from a woman aged 60 to 75 with COVID-19, enrolled during active disease.

The gene calls are TRBV5-4 and TRBJ2-1; TRBD2 matches 8 bases. Germline V gene sequence: CDR1 SGHNT, CDR2 YYREEE (reference sequence). V dropped 0 bases and J dropped 7; count of bases not matched to a gene: 12. The CDR3 spans 17 residues. In DNA, the CDR3 is TGTGCCAGCAGCTTGGTCTCTTGGAGCGGGAGACGTAATGAGCAGTTCTTC. Amino acid sequence: CASSLVSWSGRRNEQFF.

This clone has a handful of counts. The V gene is TRBV6-4, the J gene TRBJ2-2; 9 bases line up with TRBD2. This CDR3 spans 15 amino acids. V lost 5 bases, J lost 1 base, and 2 bases stayed unmatched. The germline V gene encodes CDR1 MRHNA and CDR2 SNTAGT. The CDR3 DNA reads TGTGCCAGCAGTTTAGCGGGAGAGAACACCGGGGAGCTGTTTTTT. This codes for CASSLAGENTGELFF.

The V and J genes are TRBV5-1 and TRBJ1-1; unclear D gene. The germline gives CDR1 SGHRS, CDR2 YFSETQ. The CDR3 loop spans 13 amino acids. Between the trimmed V and J ends, which lost 4 bases and 0 bases, there was a span of 7 bases. DNA of the CDR3: TGCGCCAGCAGCCCTGACATGAACACTGAAGCTTTCTTT. It translates to CASSPDMNTEAFF.

The rearrangement joins TRBV2 to TRBJ1-4; no definite D call. The CDR3 sequence is 14 residues long. Germline V gives CDR1 SNHLY, CDR2 FYNNEI. Trimming took off 1 base at V and 7 bases at J, with 10 bases between the two ends. Here the CDR3 reads CASSEGAGIEKLFF. Here the CDR3 DNA reads TGTGCCAGCAGTGAAGGGGCGGGAATTGAAAAACTGTTTTTT.

This clone was found a few times. CDR3 bases: TGTGCCAGCAGCGGACAGTTGAACACTGAAGCTTTCTTT. Its translation: CASSGQLNTEAFF. This chain uses TRBV7-2 with TRBJ1-1; possibly TRBD1 for D (6 bases). The V gene's germline CDR1 is SGHTA and CDR2 FQGNSA. The CDR3 is 13 residues long. V gave up 5 bases and J gave up 0 bases, with 7 bases separating them.

This chain connects TRBV5-1 to TRBJ2-7; 7 bases are a match to TRBD1. Germline values: CDR1 SGHRS, CDR2 YFSETQ. V gave up 3 bases and J gave up 5 bases; unmatched junction bases: 11. The CDR3 sequence is 15 residues long. CDR3 protein: CASSYYGTAPHEQYF. In DNA form, the CDR3 reads TGCGCCAGCAGCTACTACGGGACAGCCCCGCACGAGCAGTACTTC.

The rearrangement links TRBV5-1 to TRBJ1-3, with TRBD1 matching over 7 bases. J was trimmed by 4 bases and V by 4 bases; bases with no gene match: 2. Germline V CDR1 and CDR2: SGHRS, YFSETQ. This CDR3 region has 13 residues. CDR3 protein: CASSPTGGNTIYF. CDR3 bases: TGCGCCAGCAGCCCGACAGGGGGAAACACCATATATTTT. The full variable domain, rest sourced from reference TRBV5-1 and TRBJ1-3, is KAGVTQTPRYLIKTRGQQVTLSCSPISGHRSVSWYQQTPGQGLQFLFEYFSETQRNKGNFPGRFSGRQFSNSRSEMNVSTLELGDSALYLCASSPTGGNTIYFGEGSWLTVV.

The V gene is TRBV2, the J gene TRBJ2-1; 14 bases agree with TRBD2. In germline, CDR1 is SNHLY, CDR2 FYNNEI. CDR3 length: 15 amino acids. V shed 6 bases and J 4 bases; nucleotides not matched to a gene: 2. As DNA, the CDR3 is TGTGCCAGCAGGACTAGCGGGGGGGTTTACAATGAGCAGTTCTTC. Its translation: CASRTSGGVYNEQFF.

The rearrangement uses TRBV5-4 and TRBJ1-1, with D perhaps matching TRBD1 (5 bases). Germline V gene data show CDR1 as SGHNT and CDR2 as YYREEE (reference sequence). This CDR3 contains 14 residues. Deletions cut 0 bases from V and 3 bases from J, with 9 bases between. CDR3: CASSLVGGDTEAFF. The DNA of the CDR3 is TGTGCCAGCAGCTTGGTGGGGGGGGACACTGAAGCTTTCTTT.

The genes are TRBV28 and TRBJ1-1, with D maybe TRBD1 (6 bases). The ends were cut back, 7 bases at V and 11 bases at J, with 20 bases in the middle. The CDR3 runs to 13 residues. Germline V lookup: CDR1 MDHEN, CDR2 SYDVKM. The DNA of the CDR3 is TGTGCCAGCACCAAACCCACAGGGCGTGGGGCTTTCTTT. Amino acid sequence: CASTKPTGRGAFF.

The chain couples TRBV4-1 to TRBJ1-4; weak D call: TRBD1 (6 bases). The CDR3 is 17 amino acids. Germline loops: CDR1 MGHRA, CDR2 YSYEKL. Between the trimmed V and J ends, which lost 0 bases and 2 bases, there was a span of 13 bases. The CDR3 is CASSQDHRARTNEKLFF. The CDR3 nucleotides read TGCGCCAGCAGCCAAGATCACAGGGCGAGGACTAATGAAAAACTGTTTTTT.

This clone was seen once. The chain is built from TRBV19 and TRBJ1-3, with D possibly being TRBD1 (5 bases). The germline V gene encodes CDR1 LNHDA and CDR2 SQIVND (reference sequence). V lost 4 bases, J lost 0 bases, and 16 bases lay in between. This CDR3 is built from 17 residues. Here the CDR3 DNA reads TGTGCCAGTAGTAAGACAGTGAACCGACACTCTGGAAACACCATATATTTT. The encoded protein is CASSKTVNRHSGNTIYF.

The V gene is TRBV28, the J gene TRBJ2-1, with TRBD2 matching 10 bases. The CDR3 has 15 amino acids. The trim removed 6 bases at V and 9 bases at J, leaving 11 bases unmatched. Germline CDR1 is MDHEN and CDR2 is SYDVKM. The CDR3 region is CASRESLAGEFEQFF. The CDR3 region has the DNA TGTGCCAGCAGAGAGTCCCTAGCGGGAGAGTTTGAGCAGTTCTTC.

The V and J genes are TRBV19 and TRBJ1-1; D ambiguous. The ends were cut back, 2 bases at V and 1 base at J, with 14 bases in the middle. The germline CDR1 and CDR2 sequences are LNHDA and SQIVND (reference sequence). The CDR3 runs 16 residues. The CDR3 spells CASSIIAWGGNTEAFF. In DNA, the CDR3 is TGTGCCAGTAGTATAATTGCGTGGGGAGGGAACACTGAAGCTTTCTTT.

The chain combines TRBV4-1 with TRBJ1-2; TRBD1 matches at 9 bases. The CDR3 is made up of 16 amino acids. V dropped 1 base and J dropped 5; count of bases not matched to a gene: 8. Germline CDR1 reads MGHRA; CDR2 reads YSYEKL. The CDR3 spells CASSQAPGQGSYGYTF. The CDR3 nucleotides read TGCGCCAGCAGCCAAGCACCGGGACAGGGATCGTATGGCTACACCTTC.

The chain carries TRBV6-1 and TRBJ1-2; no clear D gene. Germline CDR1 reads MNHNS; CDR2 reads SASEGT. The V end was cut by 0 bases, the J end by 3 bases, with 8 bases between. The CDR3 contains 14 residues. The CDR3 sequence is CASSEATADYGYTF. CDR3 bases: TGTGCCAGCAGTGAAGCAACAGCCGACTATGGCTACACCTTC.

The V and J genes are TRBV7-8 and TRBJ2-7, with D perhaps matching TRBD2 (6 bases). The CDR3 runs 14 residues. Germline V gives CDR1 SGHVS, CDR2 FQNEAQ. The V end lost 7 bases, the J end lost 0 bases, and 13 bases lay between the germline ends. CDR3 region: CASNRDSVSYEQYF. The CDR3 nucleotides read TGTGCCAGCAACCGGGACTCCGTCTCCTACGAGCAGTACTTC.

The chain carries TRBV5-6 and TRBJ2-1; 8 bases are a match to TRBD1. The CDR3 covers 14 residues. The germline V gene encodes CDR1 SGHDT and CDR2 YYEEEE. V lost 5 bases to trimming and J lost 5 bases; unmatched junction nucleotides: 6. The CDR3, as DNA: TGTGCCAGCAGAGACAGGGGTATTCACAATGAGCAGTTCTTC. Amino acid sequence: CASRDRGIHNEQFF.

The V and J genes are TRBV3-1 (or the pseudogene TRBV3-2) and TRBJ1-2; 7 positions match TRBD1. Germline loops: CDR1 LGHDT, CDR2 YNNKEL (reference sequence). V was clipped by 1 base and J by 2 bases; unmatched bases: 4. The CDR3 loop spans 15 amino acids. In DNA, the CDR3 is TGTGCCAGCAGCCAAGGCACAGGGGCGAACTATGGCTACACCTTC. Amino acids: CASSQGTGANYGYTF.

A single count supports this clone. The V gene is TRBV7-9, the J gene TRBJ1-1, with D possibly matching TRBD1 (6 bases). This CDR3 is built from 14 residues. The V end lost 7 bases, the J end lost 5 bases, and 17 bases lay between the germline ends. From germline, CDR1 is SEHNR and CDR2 FQNEAQ (reference sequence). CDR3 sequence: CASIPPNRETEAFF. CDR3 coding DNA: TGTGCCAGCATCCCCCCCAACAGGGAGACTGAAGCTTTCTTT. Looking up the rest from reference TRBV7-9 and TRBJ1-1 gives the full variable domain: DTGVSQNPRHKITKRGQNVTFRCDPISEHNRLYWYRQTLGQGPEFLTYFQNEAQLEKSRLLSDRFSAERPKGSFSTLEIQRTEQGDSAMYLCASIPPNRETEAFFGQGTRLTVV.

This clone was detected only once. The chain links TRBV6-4 to TRBJ2-7; 7 nucleotides align to TRBD2. The CDR3 has 13 amino acids. The V gene's germline CDR1 is MRHNA and CDR2 SNTAGT. V was pared by 5 bases and J by 3 bases, with 4 bases of the junction left unmatched. CDR3 sequence: CASSTGEGYEQYF. The CDR3 DNA reads as TGTGCCAGCAGTACTGGGGAGGGCTACGAGCAGTACTTC.

The CDR3 is CASSSQEGYTEAFF. CDR3 DNA: TGCGCCAGCAGCTCTCAGGAGGGGTACACTGAAGCTTTCTTT. V is TRBV5-1 and J is TRBJ1-1, with a possible D match to TRBD1 (5 bases). The V gene's germline CDR1 is SGHRS and CDR2 YFSETQ. The CDR3 length is 14 residues. Trimming shortened V by 3 bases and J by 3 bases, and 12 bases separated the two germline ends.

This chain links TRBV18 with TRBJ1-3; TRBD1 agrees at 10 bases. CDR1 is KGHSH and CDR2 is LQKENI in the germline V gene. There are 16 residues in the CDR3. V was clipped by 5 bases and J by 2 bases; unmatched bases: 6. The CDR3 sequence: CASSTGQGTAGNTIYF. As DNA, the CDR3 is TGTGCCAGCTCAACGGGACAGGGGACAGCTGGAAACACCATATATTTT. The full variable domain, in which reference TRBV18 and TRBJ1-3 provide the parts outside the CDR3, is NAGVMQNPRHLVRRRGQEARLRCSPMKGHSHVYWYRQLPEEGLKFMVYLQKENIIDESGMPKERFSAEFPKEGPSILRIQQVVRGDSAAYFCASSTGQGTAGNTIYFGEGSWLTVV.

The chain carries TRBV5-1 and TRBJ2-7, with a possible D match to TRBD2 (6 bases). Trimming took off 4 bases at V and 0 bases at J, with 11 bases between the two ends. CDR3 size: 14 residues. Germline-derived CDR1 and CDR2 are SGHRS and YFSETQ. CDR3 DNA sequence: TGCGCCAGCAGCGTTAGCGGCTTCTCCTACGAGCAGTACTTC. This translates into CASSVSGFSYEQYF.

The chain links TRBV2 to TRBJ1-2; no firm D call. The CDR3 is made up of 13 amino acids. V was pared by 7 bases and J by 6 bases, with 15 bases between. Germline V gene data show CDR1 as SNHLY and CDR2 as FYNNEI. CDR3 loop: CASKRVMGDGYTF. CDR3 nucleotides: TGTGCCAGCAAGAGGGTGATGGGCGATGGCTACACCTTC.

The J gene is TRBJ1-3, the V gene TRBV19, with D maybe TRBD1 (5 bases). V was shortened by 2 bases and J by 0 bases, with 8 bases between the two germline ends. This CDR3 contains 15 residues. Germline V gene lookup returns CDR1 LNHDA and CDR2 SQIVND (reference sequence). In DNA, the CDR3 is TGTGCCAGTAGTATATACAGGACCTCTGGAAACACCATATATTTT. It codes for CASSIYRTSGNTIYF.

This chain links TRBV5-1 with TRBJ2-7; 14 bases are shared with TRBD2. The CDR3 is 15 residues long. Losses at the gene ends were 4 bases for V and 6 bases for J; bases not matched to a gene: 6. The V gene's germline CDR1 is SGHRS and CDR2 YFSETQ. In DNA, the CDR3 is TGCGCCAGCAGCCCCTCGACTAGCGGGAGGGGCGAGCAGTACTTC. The encoded protein is CASSPSTSGRGEQYF.

The gene calls are TRBV24-1 and TRBJ2-3; 9 bases fit TRBD2. V shed 3 bases and J 0 bases; nucleotides not matched to a gene: 3. This CDR3 is built from 16 residues. Germline V lookup: CDR1 KGHDR, CDR2 SFDVKD. This CDR3 reads CATSDVGLASTDTQYF. The CDR3 DNA sequence: TGTGCCACCAGTGATGTGGGACTAGCTAGCACAGATACGCAGTATTTT.

The chain combines TRBV24-1 with TRBJ1-5, with a possible D match to TRBD1 (6 bases). The germline V gene encodes CDR1 KGHDR and CDR2 SFDVKD. The CDR3 loop spans 13 amino acids. Trimming shortened V by 9 bases and J by 3 bases, and 11 bases separated the two germline ends. The chain's CDR3 is CATEQGPNQPQHF. CDR3 bases: TGTGCCACCGAACAGGGCCCCAATCAGCCCCAGCATTTT.

V is TRBV9 and J is TRBJ2-4, with 7 nucleotides matching TRBD2. V dropped 4 bases and J dropped 5; count of bases not matched to a gene: 9. CDR3 length: 15 residues. Germline V lookup: CDR1 SGDLS, CDR2 YYNGEE. CDR3: CASSLPVAGENIQYF. The CDR3 DNA reads TGTGCCAGCAGCTTACCGGTGGCGGGAGAAAACATTCAGTACTTC.